The 13 T cell receptor beta chains presented below share a single source sample, sequenced in a study of molecular identifiers for immune sequencing clone quantification. MiXCR was run by TCRdb on the PCR reads, yielding one entry per CDR3 protein. The top ten hold roughly 9.7% of the sample, which has over 100,000 distinct CDR3 sequences, 35% seen once. Sequencing used naive CD8+ T cells from blood, with Jurkat cell RNA spiked in. Documented subset: FACS-sorted CD8+CD4-CCR7+CD45RA+ naive T cells. The receptors shown here come from a human donor in good health. Some libraries in this study had Jurkat cell RNA spiked in.

Ten or more counts support this clonotype. This chain links TRBV28 with TRBJ2-3; 7 nucleotides align to TRBD2. V lost 6 bases to trimming and J lost 2 bases; unmatched junction nucleotides: 17. Looked up from germline, CDR1 is MDHEN and CDR2 is SYDVKM. The CDR3 sequence is 18 residues long. CDR3 sequence (DNA): TGTGCCAGCAGCCTCCCTTCTAGCGGCGGAGTATTCACAGATACGCAGTATTTT. It translates to CASSLPSSGGVFTDTQYF.

This clonotype has just a few counts. The chain recombines TRBV9 with TRBJ2-7; D remains unclear. V was trimmed by 0 bases and J by 2 bases, leaving 9 bases between them. The CDR3 spans 14 residues. Germline CDR1 SGDLS, CDR2 YYNGEE. The CDR3 is CASSVEGIAYEQYF. The CDR3 nucleotides are TGTGCCAGCAGCGTAGAGGGAATAGCCTACGAGCAGTACTTC.

The chain has TRBV11-2 and TRBJ2-7; TRBD1 matches at 7 bases. Germline trimming cut 2 bases from V and 5 bases from J; bases unmatched to any gene: 9. Germline V gene sequence: CDR1 SGHAT, CDR2 FQNNGV. The CDR3 runs 15 residues. The CDR3 region is CASSLLGTEHDEQYF. As DNA, the CDR3 is TGTGCCAGCAGCTTACTCGGGACAGAGCACGACGAGCAGTACTTC.

This clonotype was observed a few times. The V and J genes are TRBV29-1 and TRBJ2-1, with TRBD2 matching 7 bases. The CDR3 runs to 15 residues. Germline assignment: CDR1 SQVTM and CDR2 ANQGSEA. With 3 bases clipped from V and 9 bases from J, the junction kept 14 bases outside the gene matches. Here the CDR3 reads CSVEGLPRRMGEQFF. The CDR3 nucleotides read TGCAGCGTTGAGGGACTACCACGAAGAATGGGTGAGCAGTTCTTC.

Notes on this clonotype: A much larger clone differs by one base, so this may be a read error. The chain carries TRBV28 and TRBJ2-5, with D hard to call. V was cut by 4 bases and J by 7 bases, with 13 bases left in between. The CDR3 is 13 amino acids. Per the germline V gene, CDR1 is MDHEN and CDR2 is SYDVKM. Here the CDR3 reads CASSSAPAMTQYF. The CDR3, as DNA: TGTGCCAGCAGTTCCGCCCCGGCGATGACCCAGTACTTC.

The V gene is TRBV2, the J gene TRBJ1-5; 7 bases line up with TRBD1. Germline V gene data show CDR1 as SNHLY and CDR2 as FYNNEI. The CDR3 has 14 residues. V lost 6 bases, J lost 2 bases, and 4 bases stayed unmatched. The CDR3 loop reads CASRQGIGNQPQHF. The CDR3 nucleotides read TGTGCCAGCAGACAGGGGATAGGCAATCAGCCCCAGCATTTT.

This clonotype was recorded many times. V gene TRBV6-6 combines with J gene TRBJ2-3, with D perhaps given as TRBD1 or TRBD2 (5 bases each). The germline gives CDR1 MNHNY, CDR2 SVGAGI (reference sequence). This CDR3 has 18 residues. The V end lost 0 bases, the J end lost 0 bases, and 16 bases lay between the germline ends. For the CDR3, the DNA is TGTGCCAGCAGTTACTCGATTCGGGACGGAACTAGCACAGATACGCAGTATTTT. Protein: CASSYSIRDGTSTDTQYF.

The chain recombines TRBV28 with TRBJ2-1; TRBD2 might be the D (5 bases). Germline V gene data show CDR1 as MDHEN and CDR2 as SYDVKM. Trimming left V 1 base short and J 8 bases short, with 9 bases between. The CDR3 totals 13 residues. DNA of the CDR3: TGTGCCAGCAGTTTATTGCGGGTGCATGAGCAGTTCTTC. Protein: CASSLLRVHEQFF. The full variable domain, rest sourced from reference TRBV28 and TRBJ2-1, is DVKVTQSSRYLVKRTGEKVFLECVQDMDHENMFWYRQDPGLGLRLIYFSYDVKMKEKGDIPEGYSVSREKKERFSLILESASTNQTSMYLCASSLLRVHEQFFGPGTRLTVL.

Points on this clonotype: A clone one base away is much larger, so this may be a read error. CDR3 DNA: TGCAGTGTTGTGCTGGTCAAGGGAACCGGGGGGCTGTTTTTT. This gives the protein CSVVLVKGTGGLFF. V is TRBV29-1 and J is TRBJ2-2, with a weak D call TRBD2 (6 bases). Germline CDR1 SQVTM, CDR2 ANQGSEA. CDR3 length equals 14 residues.

In regard to this clonotype: At one of its ends the junction is not consistent with the germline gene, which may arise from a read error. This rearrangement joins TRBV7-3 to TRBJ2-3, with D perhaps TRBD1 (6 bases). Germline assignment: CDR1 SGHTA and CDR2 FQGTGA. This CDR3 comprises 14 residues. For the CDR3, the DNA is TGTGCCAGCAGCTTATTGGGGGCGGCAGATACGCAGTGTTTT. Its translation: CASSLLGAADTQCF.

The chain recombines TRBV4-1 with TRBJ1-1; TRBD1 aligns across 10 bases. V lost 3 bases, J lost 5 bases, and 6 bases stayed unmatched. Per germline, CDR1 MGHRA and CDR2 YSYEKL. The CDR3 has 15 residues. CDR3 DNA: TGCGCCAGCAGCCAGGGGGGACAGGGGAGAACTGAAGCTTTCTTT. This sequence encodes CASSQGGQGRTEAFF.

This clonotype was seen ten or more times. The chain couples TRBV7-9 to TRBJ1-5, with D unclear. V lost 3 bases and J lost 1, with 4 bases in between. Germline CDR1 and CDR2: SEHNR and FQNEAQ (reference sequence). The CDR3 is 13 residues long. The CDR3 bases are TGTGCCAGCAGCTTTTACAGCAATCAGCCCCAGCATTTT. It specifies CASSFYSNQPQHF.

The chain couples TRBV6-2 or TRBV6-3 to TRBJ2-3; TRBD1 might be the D (6 bases). Germline V gives CDR1 MNHEY, CDR2 SVGEGT. V was trimmed by 0 bases and J by 5 bases, leaving 15 bases between them. CDR3 length equals 16 residues. The CDR3 bases are TGTGCCAGCAGTTACTCGTCCCCCCGGGGACAAGATACGCAGTATTTT. It codes for CASSYSSPRGQDTQYF.